Sequencing of this T cell receptor beta chain was carried out in a study of response to subunit inactivated influenza vaccine. General observations from the study: The authors put forward the suggestion that each seasonal influenza vaccination may bring in only a limited number of new T cells.

Germline CDR1 and CDR2: LNHNV and YYDKDF (reference sequence). The V gene end was trimmed by 1 base and the J gene end by 2 bases; junction bases not matched to a gene: 10. The CDR3 is made up of 18 amino acids. TCRdb ran MiXCR on the RT-PCR reads and lists one entry per CDR3 protein. Among roughly 460,000 distinct CDR3 sequences listed, 9.5% to 13% were seen once. In its sample, this clonotype was seen a few times. Its specificity is not known. The chain combines TRBV15 with TRBJ1-5; TRBD1 matches 8 bases. This TCR derives from a man aged 45-65 years who received an inactivated influenza vaccine. The specimen comprised PBMCs from blood, sampled more than 35 days after vaccination. The CDR3 loop reads CATSRGPRGLEGNQPQHF. CDR3 nucleotides: TGTGCCACCAGCAGAGGTCCCAGGGGGCTTGAAGGCAATCAGCCCCAGCATTTT.